A selection of T cell receptor beta chains follows, all from one sample in a study of blood T cell repertoires in COVID-19. Assay: immunoSEQ multiplex PCR; the TCRdb copy retains only in-frame clones and omits some. Of roughly 260,000 clones listed, 75% to 85% are singletons. Sequencing input: peripheral blood. Receptors originate from a woman aged 70 to 79 with acute or convalescent COVID-19. Each CDR3 is given with its conserved first and last residue. Not all rows give a size; the values are once, few, many and, for expanded clones, a class.

TRBJ1-5 TRBV2 once CASRERSYSNQPQHF
TRBJ1-2 TRBV27 . CASSSHQVYGYTF
TRBJ1-4 TRBV6-4 . CASSEPGTENEKLFF
TRBJ1-2 TRBV19 . CASSPDRAAAFDGYTF
TRBJ2-1 TRBV6-5 . CASSLRGVYNEQFF
TRBJ1-1 TRBV3-1/TRBV3-2 . CASSQVRRGEAFF
TRBJ2-2 TRBV15 few CATRGGVSATGELFF
TRBJ2-3 TRBV3-1/TRBV3-2 . CASSQAVLADTQYF
TRBJ2-1 TRBV10-3 . CAISVGGGGNEQFF
TRBJ1-2 TRBV7-2 . CASAPQGGGGGYTF
TRBJ1-2 TRBV2 once CASSVAVSVSGYTF
TRBJ1-6 TRBV7-9 . CASSSRQYNSPLHF
TRBJ1-1 TRBV2 . CASKRPTNTEAFF
TRBJ2-4 TRBV24-1 . CATQGGDVGIQYF
TRBJ1-5 TRBV27 few CASSPSWNQPQHF
TRBJ1-1 TRBV19 . CASSIGDSTEAFF
TRBJ1-5 TRBV6-6 . CASSYSSGWAQPQHF
TRBJ1-1 TRBV4-2 . CASMIRTGSDTEAFF
TRBJ1-1 TRBV5-1 . CASSSQNTEAFF
TRBJ1-2 TRBV7-2 . CASSFTQGARGYTF